The 15 T cell receptor beta chains given below trace back to one sample, sequenced in a study of blood T cell dynamics during melanoma immunotherapy. TCRdb's table, derived via immunoSEQ multiplex PCR, lists solely in-frame clones and lacks some. The sample records more than 9,000 clones, about nine tenths being singletons. Time point indicated: week 3, after first cycle of checkpoint inhibitor. This material consisted of blood, taken from a patient treated with checkpoint blockade. Receptors were obtained from a human donor with melanoma.

The chain uses TRBV5-5 and TRBJ1-2, with a weak D call TRBD1 (6 bases). Germline CDR1 reads SGHKS; CDR2 reads YYEKEE (reference sequence). This CDR3 spans 14 amino acids. V lost 0 bases, J lost 6 bases, and 12 bases lay in between. CDR3 sequence reads: CASSLDRVGDGYTF. The DNA for the CDR3 is TGTGCCAGCAGCTTGGACAGGGTGGGGGATGGCTACACCTTC.

V gene TRBV5-8 combines with J gene TRBJ1-4; possible D gene TRBD1, 5 bases. V gave up 4 bases and J gave up 1 base, with 11 bases separating them. Looked up from germline, CDR1 is SGHTS and CDR2 is YDEGEE. This CDR3 has 15 residues. CDR3 amino acids: CASSVSGRTNEKLFF. The CDR3 region has the DNA TGTGCCAGCAGCGTTTCAGGGAGAACTAATGAAAAACTGTTTTTT.

This chain joins TRBV27 and TRBJ2-7, with 8 bases that match TRBD1. In germline, CDR1 is MNHEY, CDR2 SMNVEV (reference sequence). V dropped 3 bases and J dropped 3; count of bases not matched to a gene: 4. This CDR3 spans 14 amino acids. Here the CDR3 reads CASSFVGQGYEQYF. The CDR3 DNA is TGTGCCAGCAGTTTCGTCGGACAGGGCTACGAGCAGTACTTC.

This sequence joins TRBV5-6 and TRBJ1-1; the D gene is possibly TRBD1 (5 bases). Trimming left V 3 bases short and J 5 bases short, with 14 bases between. CDR3 length equals 14 residues. The germline V gene encodes CDR1 SGHDT and CDR2 YYEEEE. DNA of the CDR3: TGTGCCAGCAGCTGGGGCCAAGGTGGTACTGAAGCTTTCTTT. It translates to CASSWGQGGTEAFF.

V gene TRBV18 combines with J gene TRBJ2-1, with a weak D call TRBD1 (5 bases). The CDR3 contains 16 residues. CDR1 and CDR2 (germline): KGHSH, LQKENI. Trimming took off 0 bases at V and 7 bases at J, with 16 bases between the two ends. The chain's CDR3 is CASSPPSSGLFNEQFF. The CDR3 DNA reads as TGTGCCAGCTCACCACCTAGCTCAGGGTTGTTTAATGAGCAGTTCTTC.

The genes are TRBV5-1 and TRBJ1-1; a possible D gene is TRBD1 (6 bases). Trimming removed 1 base from V and 6 bases from J, with 13 bases in between. The CDR3 totals 14 residues. Germline CDR1 SGHRS, CDR2 YFSETQ. The CDR3 DNA follows: TGCGCCAGCAGCTTGAGCTGGGGGGCCGCTGAAGCTTTCTTT. This encodes CASSLSWGAAEAFF. Variable domain in full (rest from reference TRBV5-1 and TRBJ1-1): KAGVTQTPRYLIKTRGQQVTLSCSPISGHRSVSWYQQTPGQGLQFLFEYFSETQRNKGNFPGRFSGRQFSNSRSEMNVSTLELGDSALYLCASSLSWGAAEAFFGQGTRLTVV.

V usage is TRBV4-1 and J usage is TRBJ1-5; 8 nucleotides agree with TRBD1. Germline V lookup: CDR1 MGHRA, CDR2 YSYEKL. The ends lost 4 bases at V and 5 bases at J; junction bases unmatched: 7. The CDR3 contains 15 residues. For the CDR3, the DNA is TGCGCCAGCAGCCCGGACAGGGCGGGGGATCAGCCCCAGCATTTT. This encodes CASSPDRAGDQPQHF.

This chain links TRBV7-2 with TRBJ2-7; TRBD2 aligns across 14 bases. The CDR3 is made up of 16 amino acids. J lost 3 bases, V lost 1 base, and 2 bases had no gene match. Per germline, CDR1 SGHTA and CDR2 FQGNSA. For the CDR3, the DNA is TGTGCCAGCAGCTTAGGCGGGACTAGCGGGGGCTACGAGCAGTACTTC. Protein product: CASSLGGTSGGYEQYF.

This chain connects TRBV5-6 to TRBJ2-3, with 13 bases lining up with TRBD2. Germline-derived CDR1 and CDR2 are SGHDT and YYEEEE. This CDR3 spans 17 amino acids. V trimming: 5 bases; J trimming: 2 bases; junction bases outside the gene matches: 8. The CDR3 DNA reads as TGTGCCAGCAGTCGACGGACTAGCGGGGGCCCCACAGATACGCAGTATTTT. It codes for CASSRRTSGGPTDTQYF.

A single count supports this clone. V usage is TRBV19 and J usage is TRBJ2-2, with a possible D match to TRBD1 (5 bases). Germline-derived CDR1 and CDR2 are LNHDA and SQIVND (reference sequence). CDR3 length: 15 amino acids. Trimming removed 1 base at V and 1 base at J, with 7 bases between. The CDR3 DNA follows: TGTGCCAGTAGTATAGGCCAGGGGAACACCGGGGAGCTGTTTTTT. Its translation is CASSIGQGNTGELFF. Variable domain in full (rest from reference TRBV19 and TRBJ2-2): DGGITQSPKYLFRKEGQNVTLSCEQNLNHDAMYWYRQDPGQGLRLIYYSQIVNDFQKGDIAEGYSVSREKKESFPLTVTSAQKNPTAFYLCASSIGQGNTGELFFGEGSRLTVL.

This sequence joins TRBV4-3 and TRBJ2-1, with TRBD1 identical over 8 bases. The CDR3 has 13 residues. Germline V gene lookup returns CDR1 LGHNA and CDR2 YSLEER. With 6 bases clipped from V and 7 bases from J, the junction kept 5 bases outside the gene matches. CDR3 coding DNA: TGCGCCAGCAGTCAGGGGGCGAGGAATGAGCAGTTCTTC. Residues: CASSQGARNEQFF.

This chain uses TRBV5-6 with TRBJ1-4; tentative D call: TRBD1 (5 bases). This CDR3 comprises 14 residues. Germline values: CDR1 SGHDT, CDR2 YYEEEE. V shed 0 bases and J shed 4 bases, with 7 bases lying between them. CDR3 bases: TGTGCCAGCAGCTTGGCAGGGTTTAATGAAAAACTGTTTTTT. Its protein is CASSLAGFNEKLFF.

V usage is TRBV5-1 and J usage is TRBJ2-5; D possibly matches TRBD1 or TRBD2 (5 bases each). V lost 2 bases and J 9 bases, leaving 20 bases between the germline ends. Germline CDR1 is SGHRS and CDR2 is YFSETQ. The CDR3 totals 15 residues. CDR3 residues: CASSLEGTQARAQYF. CDR3 DNA: TGCGCCAGCAGCTTAGAGGGGACCCAGGCGCGGGCCCAGTACTTC.

V gene TRBV5-4 combines with J gene TRBJ2-3; D perhaps matches TRBD2 (5 bases). This CDR3 spans 13 amino acids. Between the trimmed V and J ends, which lost 4 bases and 3 bases, there was a span of 9 bases. The germline V gene has CDR1 SGHNT and CDR2 YYREEE (reference sequence). This CDR3 reads CASSLSGTDTQYF. The CDR3 region has the DNA TGTGCCAGCAGCCTCTCGGGGACAGATACGCAGTATTTT.

The chain employs TRBV5-1 and TRBJ1-2; a weak D match, TRBD1 (5 bases). Germline assignment: CDR1 SGHRS and CDR2 YFSETQ. The V and J ends lost 0 bases and 6 bases respectively, with 15 bases between them. The CDR3 has 15 residues. CDR3 amino acids: CASSLAQGMVNGYTF. CDR3 sequence (DNA): TGCGCCAGCAGCTTGGCCCAGGGAATGGTGAATGGCTACACCTTC.